These T cell receptor beta chains were read from a single sample in a study of a mutant IDH1 vaccine in newly diagnosed glioma. Which antigens these TCRs recognize remains unknown. Sequencing used immunoSEQ multiplex PCR; TCRdb keeps in-frame clones, though not all of them. The sample consists of about 56,000 clones, 87% of them appearing once. The specimen comprised PBMCs, sampled from a glioma patient whose treatment included an IDH1 peptide vaccine. Receptors were obtained from a man aged 40-49 years with glioma. The CDR3 runs from the conserved cysteine through the conserved F or W. Fields, in order: V gene, D gene, clone size, J gene, CDR3 DNA, CDR3 protein. D genes are given only for firm matches. Not all rows give a size; the values are once, few, many and, for expanded clones, a class.

TRBV27	TRBD1	.	TRBJ1-5	TGTGCCAGCTCTCGGACAGGGGATCAGCCCCAGCATTTT	CASSRTGDQPQHF
TRBV27	.	.	TRBJ2-7	TGTGCCAGCAGTTCTCGACTAGACACCTACGAGCAGTACTTC	CASSSRLDTYEQYF
TRBV5-6	.	.	TRBJ2-7	TGTGCCAGCAGTAACCCAGGGTTCTACGAGCAGTACTTC	CASSNPGFYEQYF
TRBV19	.	.	TRBJ2-2	TGTGCCAGTAGTATCCGGGGCGCGAACACCGGGGAGCTGTTTTTT	CASSIRGANTGELFF
TRBV18	TRBD1	.	TRBJ1-5	TGTGCCAGCTCACCACCTGGGACAGGGAAAGATCAGCCCCAGCATTTT	CASSPPGTGKDQPQHF
TRBV2	TRBD1	.	TRBJ2-3	TGTGCCAGCAGGGCCGGGACAGGCCCCAATACGCAGTATTTT	CASRAGTGPNTQYF
TRBV6-6	TRBD1	.	TRBJ1-1	TGTGCCAGCAGTTTTCCCGGGACAGGGAGCACTGAAGCTTTCTTT	CASSFPGTGSTEAFF
TRBV9	.	.	TRBJ2-2	TGTGCCAGCAGCGTAGGGGGGAATACGCACACCGGGGAGCTGTTTTTT	CASSVGGNTHTGELFF
TRBV12-2	.	.	TRBJ1-5	TGTGCAAGTCGCCAAATGGGGGGCGCAGGAAATCAGCCCCAGCATTTT	CASRQMGGAGNQPQHF
TRBV6-5	.	.	TRBJ2-1	TGTGCCAGCAGTTACCGATCAGGAGCTAACAATGAGCAGTTCTTC	CASSYRSGANNEQFF
TRBV7-9	.	.	TRBJ2-3	TGTGCCAGCAGCACGGGGTACACAGATACGCAGTATTTT	CASSTGYTDTQYF
TRBV4-1	.	.	TRBJ2-5	TGCGCCAGCAGCCAAGAGCAGGGTACCGAGACCCAGTACTTC	CASSQEQGTETQYF
TRBV5-4	.	.	TRBJ2-3	TGTGCCAGCAGCCACCCGGGAATGTCAGATACGCAGTATTTT	CASSHPGMSDTQYF
TRBV6-1	TRBD2	.	TRBJ2-7	TGTGCCAGCAACCTAGCGGGGGCCTACGAGCAGTACTTC	CASNLAGAYEQYF
TRBV11-3	.	.	TRBJ2-2	TGTGCCAGCAGCTCCTCCCGAGGGGGAGGGAACACCGGGGAGCTGTTTTTT	CASSSSRGGGNTGELFF
TRBV6-6	.	.	TRBJ2-1	TGTGCCAGCAGTTACGTCAGCGGCAGGATAGGGAATGAGCAGTTCTTC	CASSYVSGRIGNEQFF
TRBV4-3	TRBD1	.	TRBJ1-4	TGCGCCAGCAGCAAGGAGGGCCAGGGGGCTCCTGAAAAACTGTTTTTT	CASSKEGQGAPEKLFF
TRBV10-3	.	.	TRBJ1-1	TGTGCCATCAGTGAGTCGGAAGGGGCGTCGAACACTGAAGCTTTCTTT	CAISESEGASNTEAFF
TRBV7-2	TRBD2	.	TRBJ2-3	TGTGCCAGCAGCCCTAACAAGATAGCGGGAGTAACAGATACGCAGTATTTT	CASSPNKIAGVTDTQYF
TRBV19	.	.	TRBJ1-5	TGTGCCAGTAGTAGGCGGACAGGCAATCAGCCCCAGCATTTT	CASSRRTGNQPQHF
TRBV5-4	.	.	TRBJ1-1	TGTGCCAGCAGCTTGGGAGGGGCCATGAACACTGAAGCTTTCTTT	CASSLGGAMNTEAFF
TRBV10-3	TRBD2	few	TRBJ2-1	TGTGCCATCAGAGAGGCAGAACTCGGGACTAGCATTGTTGATGAGCAGTTCTTC	CAIREAELGTSIVDEQFF
TRBV29-1	TRBD2	few	TRBJ2-1	TGCAGCACCTTGCATGGGAGGGATATAAATGAGCAGTTCTTC	CSTLHGRDINEQFF
TRBV5-1	.	once	TRBJ1-1	TGCGCCAGCAGCTTGGCCAGTCGGGGTCAAGAAGCTTTCTTT	CASSLASRGQEAFF
TRBV15	.	.	TRBJ1-3	TGTGCCACCAGGGAACGCTCTGGAAACACCATATATTTT	CATRERSGNTIYF
TRBV6-6	TRBD2	.	TRBJ2-1	TGTGCCAGCATCCCGGGCCGAGCGGGAAGGAATGAGCAGTTCTTC	CASIPGRAGRNEQFF
TRBV4-1	TRBD1	.	TRBJ2-5	TGCGCCAGCAGCCCCCAGGGACAGGCGGAGACCCAGTACTTC	CASSPQGQAETQYF
TRBV6-5	.	.	TRBJ2-7	TGTGCCAGCAGTTACGGCAGGGACTACGAGCAGTACTTC	CASSYGRDYEQYF
TRBV10-2	TRBD2	.	TRBJ2-3	TGCGCCAGCAGTGGCACTAGCGGGAGGGTAATAGCAGATACGCAGTATTTT	CASSGTSGRVIADTQYF
TRBV5-1	.	.	TRBJ2-2	TGCGCCAGCAGCTTGGACCCCGGGATCACCGGGGAGCTGTTTTTT	CASSLDPGITGELFF
TRBV7-9	TRBD1	.	TRBJ2-7	TGTGCCAGCAGCCCGACAGGGTACGAGCAGTACTTC	CASSPTGYEQYF
TRBV27	.	.	TRBJ1-1	TGTGCCAGCAGGGGGCCCCTCCCTTTTGAAACTTTCTTT	CASRGPLPFETFF
TRBV6-6	TRBD2	.	TRBJ2-5	TGTGCCAGCAGCCGCCGGGCCGGGGGGGGTGAGACCCAGTACTTC	CASSRRAGGGETQYF
TRBV19	.	.	TRBJ2-7	TGTGCCAGTAGTATCCGGGTTTTCAACGAGCAGTACTTC	CASSIRVFNEQYF
TRBV11-3	.	.	TRBJ2-1	TGTGCCAGCAGCCCCCGGCAGGGGCTCTGGGGGCAGTTCTTC	CASSPRQGLWGQFF
TRBV14	.	.	TRBJ1-1	TGTGCCAGCAGCCTCCTACGGGGGCTGGCTTTCTTT	CASSLLRGLAFF
TRBV11-2	TRBD1	.	TRBJ1-5	TGTGCCAGCAACACCGGGACAGGCCTCAATCAGCCCCAGCATTTT	CASNTGTGLNQPQHF
TRBV5-1	TRBD1	.	TRBJ2-3	TGCGCCAGCAGCCCCGGGACAGGGTCCTCCACAGATACGCAGTATTTT	CASSPGTGSSTDTQYF
TRBV18	.	.	TRBJ2-3	TGTGCCAGCTCACTAATCACAGATACGCAGTATTTT	CASSLITDTQYF
TRBV6-1	TRBD2	.	TRBJ2-3	TGTGCCAGCAGTGAATCTGTTAGCGGGAAAGATACGCAGTATTTT	CASSESVSGKDTQYF
TRBV27	.	.	TRBJ2-3	TGTGCCAGTCCCCGCTTAGACAGGAAAAGCACAGATACGCAGTATTTT	CASPRLDRKSTDTQYF
TRBV27	TRBD1	.	TRBJ2-2	TGTGCCAGCAGACCGAAGGGACAGGGGATCGGTATGGGTACCGGGGAGCTGTTTTTT	CASRPKGQGIGMGTGELFF
TRBV6-6	.	.	TRBJ1-2	TGTGCCAGCAGTTGGAACGATGGCTACACCTTC	CASSWNDGYTF
TRBV5-1	TRBD2	.	TRBJ2-3	TGCGCCAGCAGTCCGGGGACTAGCGGAGCGACGCAGTATTTT	CASSPGTSGATQYF
TRBV2	TRBD2	.	TRBJ2-1	TGTGCCAGCAGTTATAGCGGGAGAGGTGAGCAGTTCTTC	CASSYSGRGEQFF
TRBV11-2	.	.	TRBJ2-5	TGTGCCAGCAGCGCGACCCGCTGGGGGGAGACCCAGTACTTC	CASSATRWGETQYF
TRBV19	TRBD2	.	TRBJ2-2	TGTGCCAGTAGTATGCTGGTGCGGGGGATAGGGGACACCGGGGAGCTGTTTTTT	CASSMLVRGIGDTGELFF
TRBV4-2	.	.	TRBJ2-2	TGTGCCAGCAGCCGGATAGCAGCCAACACCGGGGAGCTGTTTTTT	CASSRIAANTGELFF
TRBV4-1	TRBD1	.	TRBJ2-7	TGCGCCAGCAGCCATAGTGACAGGGGGGCCTACGAGCAGTACTTC	CASSHSDRGAYEQYF
TRBV27	TRBD1	.	TRBJ2-1	TGTGCCAGCAGTTTCGTCGTGGGACAGGGTTACAATGAGCAGTTCTTC	CASSFVVGQGYNEQFF
TRBV4-1	.	.	TRBJ2-6	TGCGCCAGCACCCCCTCGAGTTTTGGGGCCAACGTCCTGACTTTC	CASTPSSFGANVLTF
TRBV2	.	.	TRBJ2-1	TGTGCCCAGCTAGCACAGGGATTAGTCAGTGAGCAGTTCTTC	CAQLAQGLVSEQFF
TRBV11-2	TRBD1	.	TRBJ2-2	TGTGCCAGCAGCGTAACAGGGGGCGGGGAGCTGTTTTTT	CASSVTGGGELFF